This T cell receptor (beta chain) was sequenced for a study of tumor and adjacent non-tumor tissue in lung cancer. Study information: Stage I to III disease affected 9 to 10 men and roughly 5 women aged roughly 31 to 80. On average, productive TCRbeta reads reached around 4 million per sample.

The CDR3 consists of 16 residues. Looked up from germline, CDR1 is WNHNN and CDR2 is SYGVQD (reference sequence). The library came from three nested PCR rounds adapted from ARM-PCR protocols. Each CDR3 protein is one row after TCRdb ran MiXCR on the multiplex PCR reads. The data contain tens of thousands of distinct CDR3 sequences, 60% to 70% of them singletons. No cell sorting was done before RNA was extracted from the tissue. This non-tumor lung sample came from over 3 cm beyond the tumor edge. Study findings and constraints: Significantly higher TCR diversity was found in tumor than normal lung.

This clonotype was detected a few times. What it binds is unknown. Possible read error: a much larger clone is one base away. The sequence was collected from a woman in her 40s with non-small cell lung cancer. The sequencing input was distant non-tumor lung tissue. The J gene is TRBJ2-7, the V gene TRBV10-1, with a weak D call TRBD2 (5 bases). Here the CDR3 reads CASSVTADRPDYAQYF. As DNA, the CDR3 is TGCGCCAGCAGTGTAACAGCGGACCGTCCCGACTACGCGCAGTACTTC.